What follows are 4 T cell receptor beta chains derived from one specimen sequenced in a study of cytomegalovirus exposure and HLA in healthy donors. It was with 60 Vbeta and 13 Jbeta primers that the PCR ran. Produced via immunoSEQ multiplex PCR; TCRdb's table is partial and in-frame only. Seen here are approximately 80,000 clones, about 60% observed once, and the top ten hold approximately 15%. The sequenced sample consisted of PBMCs. Receptor source: a middle-aged woman in good health and CMV-seropositive.

This clone has a handful of counts. The chain employs TRBV10-2 and TRBJ2-3; TRBD2 matches at 8 bases. There are 10 residues in the CDR3. Germline CDR1 is WSHSY and CDR2 is SAAADI. CDR3 sequence: CAAGGDTQYF. Written as DNA, the CDR3 is TGCGCTGCGGGGGGAGATACGCAGTATTTT.

In its sample, this clone was seen once. The chain employs TRBV4-1 and TRBJ2-7, with 9 positions matching TRBD1. The CDR3 totals 14 residues. In germline, CDR1 is MGHRA, CDR2 YSYEKL. Trimming at V came to 1 base and at J to 3 bases, leaving 1 base not matched to a gene. The CDR3 sequence is CASSQGDRDYEQYF. In DNA form, the CDR3 reads TGCGCCAGCAGCCAAGGGGACAGGGACTACGAGCAGTACTTC.

The CDR3 here is CAWSGWDGRKTGELFF. The CDR3 nucleotides read TGTGCCTGGAGTGGCTGGGACGGGAGAAAGACCGGGGAGCTGTTTTTT. The chain combines TRBV30 with TRBJ2-2; D is possibly TRBD2 (6 bases). V gave up 1 base and J gave up 5 bases, with 17 bases separating them. Per the germline V gene, CDR1 is GTSNPN and CDR2 is SVGIG (reference sequence). The CDR3 has 16 residues.

The chain employs TRBV7-2 and TRBJ2-1; 11 bases agree with TRBD1. The CDR3 has 16 residues. The V segment lost 6 bases and the J segment 4 bases; nucleotides outside the gene matches: 8. CDR1 is SGHTA and CDR2 is FQGNSA in the germline V gene. CDR3 bases: TGTGCCAGCAGGCAGCCCGGGACAGGGGGGTACAATGAGCAGTTCTTC. This encodes CASRQPGTGGYNEQFF.